This TCR beta chain emerged from a study of cytomegalovirus exposure and HLA in healthy donors (TCRdb year 2017). General notes on the study: An earlier analysis of some 620 of the donors reported 250 to 350 Gb of sequence data and 117 million unique TCR beta sequences obtained from around 190 million T cells. Among 300 to 450 genotyped donors of the cohort, an average of 235,054 unique TCR beta nucleotide sequences were sequenced per donor, 15% to 20% of them non-productive. An earlier analysis of 587 of the donors used high-throughput TCR beta sequencing to judge whether each TCR beta V gene segment behaved as functional or pseudogenic. A separate validation cohort of 100 to 150 different subjects was used in addition to the 666-subject first cohort. An early release that covered about 600 HLA-typed donors contained 250 to 350 gigabases of sequencing data and approximately 85 million unique TCR sequences. A later analysis re-analyzed previously published TCR beta repertoires from 660 or so donors and added high-resolution HLA genotyping to study TCR occurrence patterns. Rather than drawing on any new phenotypic data, the later analysis identified candidate immune exposures from TCR beta sequences and the way those sequences occurred across donors. The study profiled the T cell repertoires of about 640 subjects by immunosequencing and related them to cytomegalovirus serostatus. Both class I and class II loci were covered by HLA typing, at four-digit resolution. A later genetic analysis took genome-wide SNP genotypes for 398 of the 666 donors and used that subset as a discovery cohort. Every repertoire in the discovery cohort had been generated on one and the same sequencing platform. Alongside the repertoire data, information on donor age, sex, ethnicity and CMV serostatus was compiled. The study aimed to test whether signatures of past pathogen exposure could be identified by cataloging public T cell receptors. Of the roughly 390 genotyped donors, roughly 80% fell in the genetic ancestry cluster associated with self-reported Caucasian donors. To predict cytomegalovirus infection status, the study brought together high-throughput TCR immunosequencing, statistical association of individual TCRs with disease status, and machine learning. The number of typed donors differed by locus: roughly 620-640 for A, B, C, DRB1 and DQB1; about 520 for DQA1; around 610 for DPA1; and roughly 490 for DPB1. Roughly five DR-DQ haplotypes were treated as single units for association and clustering because of strong linkage in the cohort. Results the study describes overall, beyond this receptor: In a later analysis, HLA-associated TCR beta chains showed more clonal expansion and lower generation probabilities than non-associated chains that were equally common. Broadly in line with IMGT annotations, most TCR beta V segments showed up in productive rearrangements about 87% or about 30% of the time in an earlier analysis of several hundred of the donors. A later analysis found that most CMV-associated TCR beta chains appeared HLA-restricted, with HLA associations seemingly driven largely by CMV exposure. Sequencing depth was assumed to be roughly uniform across donors in the presence/absence analyses, though that assumption may not hold. Immune exposure information for the cohort was limited to CMV serostatus. Because HLA typing was missing for some donors at each locus, association tests included only the typed subset. In vitro tests confirmed that a few of the cytomegalovirus-associated TCR beta chains recognize cytomegalovirus antigens. The authors suggested that the approach could potentially be extended to other disease states and immunological phenotypes. In a later analysis, TCR association rates were found to vary across HLA loci, with the most associated TCRs seen for DRB1 alleles and the fewest for HLA-C alleles. An association between a missense DCLRE1C variant and V-gene and J-gene trimming of TCR beta chains was found in a later genetic analysis and replicated in an independent cohort. Compared with the approximately 600-donor mean, donors in an Asian-associated ancestry cluster had fewer N-insertions in productive TCRs, according to a later genetic analysis. When HLA alleles, especially DR and DQ, strongly co-occurred, attributing TCR associations to individual alleles was difficult. The sequencing pipeline was judged likely to have produced a cluster of highly shared sequence variants as a technical artifact. According to a later analysis, parvovirus B19, influenza, CMV and Epstein-Barr virus appeared linked to several top co-occurrence clusters. Because counts were too low, roughly 16 rarely observed V segments, including chromosome 9 orphons, were excluded from the earlier analysis of 587 of the donors. A further reported finding was that TCR beta sequences accurately predicted the HLA-A and HLA-B alleles for most subjects in the first cohort. In both the original and validation cohorts, the classifier was reported to diagnose cytomegalovirus status with high specificity and sensitivity. While some public TCRs were present in many individuals, most TCR sequences turned up only very rarely across donors. The cohort was sequenced for TCR beta chains only, and without alpha or paired-chain data the features that could be detected were limited. The study gave a list of 150 to 200 TCR beta chains associated with cytomegalovirus. At a false discovery rate of 0.05, a later analysis linked about 17,000 TCR beta sequences to specific HLA alleles. Linkage disequilibrium might explain the correlated functional status among segregating V segments, but an unknown experimental factor could not be excluded.

Receptors were amplified or captured by the immunoSEQ multiplex PCR assay. The multiplex PCR relied on a mix of 60 forward primers for TCR Vbeta segments and 13 reverse primers for TCR Jbeta segments. The CDR3 region of rearranged TCR beta genes was amplified from genomic DNA with a multiplex PCR assay. On the Illumina HiSeq System, the amplified TCR beta libraries were sequenced as 87-base-pair reads. On the study's bioinformatics: A later analysis counted approximately 74 million unique TCR beta chains across the 670 or so repertoires, and 9.5 million to 11 million of these chains were shared by at least two donors. Raw reads were error-corrected and collapsed into unique sequences with a nearest-neighbor algorithm that merged closely related sequences to remove PCR and sequencing errors. CDR3 sequences were aligned to IMGT reference sequences to assign V, D and J gene segments. For a sequence to be retained, a match of at least six nucleotides was required to both a V gene segment and a J gene segment. Rearrangements were called productive when the CDR3 lacked stop codons and stayed in frame with V and J; all others were non-productive. CDR3 was defined according to IMGT convention as the region running from the second conserved V-encoded cysteine to the conserved J-encoded phenylalanine. The earlier analysis of fewer than 700 of the donors excluded sequences that lacked an unambiguous match to a single V gene segment. In an earlier analysis of 587 of the donors, V segments were called functional above 56.7% productive rearrangements and were called segregating when the between-donor standard deviation exceeded 5%. A statistical classification framework was developed to diagnose cytomegalovirus status using the catalog of TCR beta chain sequences. V and J gene assignment, in a later analysis, came from comparing TCR nucleotide sequences with IMGT/GENE-DB human TR gene sequences. Using the TCRdist pipeline, a later analysis assigned CDR3 sequences along with most-parsimonious VDJ recombination scenarios. A later analysis defined each TCR beta chain by its CDR3 amino acid sequence plus V-gene family, and excluded reads lacking a unique V-gene family. To address suspected cross-contamination and a sequencing artifact, a later analysis removed 550 to 750 highly shared, low-generation-probability nucleotide sequences. A later analysis calculated a clonal expansion index for each public chain from normalized within-repertoire ranks of inferred template counts. In a later analysis, generation probabilities were computed using a VDJ recombination model fitted to out-of-frame rearrangements, and the results were checked against IGoR. A later analysis scored TCR-TCR, TCR-HLA and TCR-CMV co-occurrence with hypergeometric tests, applying a repertoire-size bias correction to TCR pairs. To estimate false discovery rates, a later analysis permuted the HLA or CMV assignments 20 times. In a later analysis, co-occurring TCRs were grouped using DBSCAN, with TCRdist sequence similarity added in when clustering inside HLA-allele-positive subsets. Co-occurrence clustering excluded repertoires with fewer than 30,000 or more than 120,000 public chains, plus five with anomalous nucleotide sharing. TCRdb stores this immuneACCESS table with in-frame sequences only. Part of the clones is absent; in the studies checked, under half of the shortfall reflects unresolved V genes, and no reason is known for the rest. The V and J calls and clone size come from that table; D and trimming were worked out from the DNA. The sample table shows 120,000 or so clones, and 80% are seen once. The top ten constitute more than 3% of the sample.

Concerning this clone itself: No antigen is known for it. Base qualities were left out, and no much larger clone turns up one base away.

The cohort comprised approximately 700 healthy bone marrow donors. Cohort members were all nominally healthy when sampled, although unrecorded immune exposures were likely present. The donor tested CMV seronegative and was one of the 352 seronegative cohort members. A peripheral blood sample was collected from each donor, and TCR beta sequencing was performed on peripheral blood mononuclear cells. Genomic DNA was extracted from the blood cell samples with the Qiagen DNeasy Blood Extraction Kit. The sample comprised PBMCs. This clonotype was obtained from a male donor in good health and CMV-seronegative.

The CDR3 corresponds to CASSVELQRSEQFF. The sequence in DNA is TGTGCCAGCAGCGTAGAACTTCAACGGTCTGAGCAGTTCTTC. The chain joins TRBV9 to TRBJ2-1; the D gene identity is not certain. The CDR3 covers 14 residues, taking in both the cysteine and the phenylalanine. CDR3 DNA only is kept here, 42 bases in frame from base 1. CDR1 and CDR2 were assigned from the germline V gene as SGDLS and YYNGEE. V is pared back by 0 bases and J by 9 bases, with 13 bases lying between the germline termini.